The 24 T cell receptor beta chains below come from one sample, sequenced in a study of cytomegalovirus exposure and HLA in healthy donors. The PCR employed 60 Vbeta primers together with 13 Jbeta primers. Data came from immunoSEQ multiplex PCR; TCRdb stores just in-frame clones and leaves some out. The table records roughly 120,000 clones, about four fifths of them present only once. Sequencing input: PBMCs. The receptors here all came from a woman in her fifties or sixties in good health and CMV-seropositive.

This clone was observed a handful of times. The rearrangement joins TRBV6-5 to TRBJ2-1; D is possibly TRBD1 (6 bases). Trimming shortened V by 2 bases and J by 4 bases, and 15 bases separated the two germline ends. The length of the CDR3 is 16 residues. Per the germline V gene, CDR1 is MNHEY and CDR2 is SVGAGI. The DNA of the CDR3 is TGTGCCAGCAGTTACGAAGGGACAAAAACTTACAATGAGCAGTTCTTC. It yields the protein CASSYEGTKTYNEQFF.

This chain joins TRBV5-4 and TRBJ2-3, with 9 bases identical to TRBD2. J lost 5 bases, V lost 0 bases, and 10 bases had no gene match. The length of the CDR3 is 17 residues. Germline CDR1 reads SGHNT; CDR2 reads YYREEE (reference sequence). In DNA form, the CDR3 reads TGTGCCAGCAGCTTGGAGACATTAGCGGGAGACGTAGATACGCAGTATTTT. Translated: CASSLETLAGDVDTQYF.

This chain links TRBV5-1 with TRBJ2-1; D remains ambiguous. The germline V and J ends were trimmed by 2 bases and 2 bases, with 14 bases remaining between them. The CDR3 has 16 amino acids. CDR1 and CDR2 from the germline V gene are SGHRS and YFSETQ. CDR3 sequence (DNA): TGCGCCAGCAGCTTCACCCGGAGCCTCGCCTACAATGAGCAGTTCTTC. This sequence encodes CASSFTRSLAYNEQFF. The whole variable domain, remainder taken from reference TRBV5-1 and TRBJ2-1, is KAGVTQTPRYLIKTRGQQVTLSCSPISGHRSVSWYQQTPGQGLQFLFEYFSETQRNKGNFPGRFSGRQFSNSRSEMNVSTLELGDSALYLCASSFTRSLAYNEQFFGPGTRLTVL.

The chain carries TRBV5-1 and TRBJ2-3; perhaps TRBD2 as D (5 bases). This CDR3 region has 16 residues. CDR1 is SGHRS, CDR2 YFSETQ, per germline. Trimming took off 0 bases at V and 0 bases at J, with 11 bases between the two ends. CDR3 nucleotides: TGCGCCAGCAGCTTGGAGGCGGGTATTAGCACAGATACGCAGTATTTT. It is translated as CASSLEAGISTDTQYF. The whole variable domain, filled in from reference TRBV5-1 and TRBJ2-3, reads KAGVTQTPRYLIKTRGQQVTLSCSPISGHRSVSWYQQTPGQGLQFLFEYFSETQRNKGNFPGRFSGRQFSNSRSEMNVSTLELGDSALYLCASSLEAGISTDTQYFGPGTRLTVL.

This chain joins TRBV12-5 and TRBJ1-3, with D possibly being TRBD1 (5 bases). V lost 6 bases, J lost 6 bases, and 12 bases lay in between. Germline CDR1 LGHNT, CDR2 FRNRAP. The CDR3 is 13 amino acids. Here the CDR3 reads CASGPRVSNTIYF. Written as DNA, the CDR3 is TGTGCTAGTGGACCCAGGGTGTCAAACACCATATATTTT.

Written as DNA, the CDR3 is TGTGCCAGCTCACAGACCCAGGGGGCCTACACTGAAGCTTTCTTT. It translates to CASSQTQGAYTEAFF. This sequence joins TRBV18 and TRBJ1-1, with 8 bases that match TRBD1. Germline CDR1 is KGHSH and CDR2 is LQKENI. This CDR3 is 15 amino acids long. V dropped 4 bases and J dropped 3; count of bases not matched to a gene: 7.

The V and J genes are TRBV5-1 and TRBJ1-2, with 9 bases matching TRBD1. The CDR3 is 14 amino acids. V gave up 0 bases and J gave up 6 bases; unmatched junction bases: 3. Germline lookup yields CDR1 SGHRS and CDR2 YFSETQ. The CDR3 protein is CASSLGTGGNGYTF. The CDR3 DNA is TGCGCCAGCAGCTTGGGTACAGGGGGCAATGGCTACACCTTC.

The gene calls are TRBV5-4 and TRBJ1-2; TRBD1 is a possible D gene (5 bases). Trimming pared 3 bases from V and 4 bases from J, leaving 16 bases between. This CDR3 contains 15 residues. CDR1 and CDR2 from the germline V gene are SGHNT and YYREEE (reference sequence). The DNA of the CDR3 is TGTGCCAGCAGCTCCCCGATGGGGGGGGTCTATGGCTACACCTTC. As protein: CASSSPMGGVYGYTF.

The chain employs TRBV6-5 and TRBJ1-3, with unresolved D. The CDR3 has 14 amino acids. In germline, CDR1 is MNHEY, CDR2 SVGAGI. V dropped 3 bases and J dropped 7 bases, with 13 bases sitting between them. The CDR3 is CASSYDPTRNTIYF. The CDR3 DNA is TGTGCCAGCAGTTATGACCCGACACGGAACACCATATATTTT.

This chain connects TRBV28 to TRBJ1-2, with 9 bases lining up with TRBD1. Germline CDR1 is MDHEN and CDR2 is SYDVKM. The CDR3 sequence is 15 residues long. Unmatched junction bases numbered 9, after V lost 6 bases and J lost 4 bases. The CDR3 is CASRSSGQGSYGYTF. In nucleotides, the CDR3 is TGTGCCAGCAGATCGTCCGGACAGGGGAGCTATGGCTACACCTTC.

This clone was counted only a few times. The V gene is TRBV11-2, the J gene TRBJ1-1, with D tentatively TRBD1 (5 bases). Germline CDR1 reads SGHAT; CDR2 reads FQNNGV. CDR3 length equals 18 residues. V lost 5 bases and J lost 5, with 27 bases in between. This CDR3 reads CASSDRRRGVGAGTEAFF. The CDR3 DNA reads TGTGCCAGCAGCGATCGGCGCCGAGGTGTAGGGGCAGGTACTGAAGCTTTCTTT.

The chain employs TRBV5-1 and TRBJ2-5, with 7 bases matching TRBD2. The J call may be mistaken, given a closer DNA end match to TRBJ2-7. Germline lookup yields CDR1 SGHRS and CDR2 YFSETQ. There are 16 residues in the CDR3. CDR3 amino acids: CASSLDLAEVSYEQYF. The CDR3 nucleotides are TGCGCCAGCAGCTTGGACCTAGCGGAGGTTTCCTACGAGCAGTACTTC.

This clone was observed a single time. Distinct nucleotide sequences in the sample also encode this CDR3. This chain connects TRBV7-2 to TRBJ1-4; D ambiguous. The germline V gene encodes CDR1 SGHTA and CDR2 FQGNSA. This CDR3 has 15 amino acids. V gave up 2 bases and J gave up 2 bases, with 9 bases separating them. DNA of the CDR3: TGTGCCAGCAGCTTAACGGGTCCCACTAATGAAAAACTGTTTTTT. Encoded protein: CASSLTGPTNEKLFF.

This rearrangement joins TRBV4-3 to TRBJ1-3; no clear D. The CDR3 is 15 amino acids. With 0 bases removed from V and 0 bases from J, the gap between germline ends came to 6 bases. Germline CDR1 LGHNA, CDR2 YSLEER. CDR3 nucleotide sequence: TGCGCCAGCAGCCAAGATCCCTACTCTGGAAACACCATATATTTT. Protein sequence: CASSQDPYSGNTIYF.

This chain uses TRBV30 with TRBJ1-2; possibly TRBD1 for D (5 bases). The CDR3 sequence is 16 residues long. The germline V gene encodes CDR1 GTSNPN and CDR2 SVGIG (reference sequence). Trimming took off 2 bases at V and 0 bases at J, with 16 bases between the two ends. The CDR3 DNA reads TGTGCCTGGAGTACGACAGCGTTACGAGCTAACTATGGCTACACCTTC. It translates to CAWSTTALRANYGYTF.

The rearrangement links TRBV29-1 to TRBJ1-2, with 9 bases lining up with TRBD1. Germline V gives CDR1 SQVTM, CDR2 ANQGSEA. V trimming: 4 bases; J trimming: 8 bases; junction bases outside the gene matches: 8. This CDR3 is built from 13 residues. CDR3 protein: CSVGSGTGKGYTF. In DNA form, the CDR3 reads TGCAGCGTTGGATCCGGGACAGGGAAAGGCTACACCTTC.

This clone was seen once. The V call is TRBV4-1, the J call TRBJ1-4; D call uncertain. There are 12 residues in the CDR3. The germline gives CDR1 MGHRA, CDR2 YSYEKL. Deletions cut 3 bases from V and 15 bases from J, with 14 bases between. CDR3 protein: CASSQTSLGMFF. As DNA, the CDR3 is TGCGCCAGCAGCCAGACCTCGCTCGGGATGTTTTTT.

The genes are TRBV6-5 and TRBJ2-7; the match to TRBD1 covers 7 bases. V trimming: 6 bases; J trimming: 0 bases; junction bases outside the gene matches: 8. Germline V gives CDR1 MNHEY, CDR2 SVGAGI. There are 15 residues in the CDR3. This CDR3 reads CASRLGTESSYEQYF. DNA of the CDR3: TGTGCCAGCAGACTCGGGACAGAGAGCTCCTACGAGCAGTACTTC.

The chain couples TRBV6-6 to TRBJ1-1, with 10 bases matching TRBD1. This CDR3 is built from 15 residues. Per germline, CDR1 MNHNY and CDR2 SVGAGI (reference sequence). V trimming: 0 bases; J trimming: 4 bases; junction bases outside the gene matches: 2. CDR3 sequence reads: CASSYSGTGVTEAFF. The DNA of the CDR3 is TGTGCCAGCAGTTACTCCGGGACAGGGGTCACTGAAGCTTTCTTT.

This clone was seen a handful of times. This chain uses TRBV7-3 with TRBJ1-2, with D perhaps matching TRBD1 (6 bases). Germline V gene sequence: CDR1 SGHTA, CDR2 FQGTGA. The CDR3 has 13 residues. The V gene lost 2 bases and the J gene lost 8 bases, with 12 bases spanning the gap. DNA of the CDR3: TGTGCCAGCAGCTTAGGGGGGGGCGAGGGCTACACCTTC. Translation: CASSLGGGEGYTF.

The V and J genes are TRBV18 and TRBJ1-1, with 7 bases aligning to TRBD1. Germline-derived CDR1 and CDR2 are KGHSH and LQKENI. Germline trimming cut 4 bases from V and 4 bases from J; bases unmatched to any gene: 12. This CDR3 is 16 amino acids long. The CDR3 DNA sequence: TGTGCCAGCTCACTTTACGACAGGGCCCAGGGCACTGAAGCTTTCTTT. It specifies CASSLYDRAQGTEAFF.

V gene TRBV7-2 combines with J gene TRBJ2-7; 10 nucleotides align to TRBD1. Germline values: CDR1 SGHTA, CDR2 FQGNSA. J was trimmed by 0 bases and V by 6 bases; bases with no gene match: 8. The CDR3 consists of 16 residues. CDR3 sequence reads: CASRPPRDRGSYEQYF. The CDR3 bases are TGTGCCAGCAGACCACCCCGGGACAGGGGCTCCTACGAGCAGTACTTC.

This clone has only one observation. The V gene is TRBV5-4, the J gene TRBJ1-1; 8 nucleotides agree with TRBD1. This CDR3 has 18 residues. Germline CDR1 SGHNT, CDR2 YYREEE (reference sequence). V lost 0 bases to trimming and J lost 4 bases; unmatched junction nucleotides: 14. The CDR3 DNA follows: TGTGCCAGCAGCTTGGAACGCGGGACAGGTAATGCGGGCACTGAAGCTTTCTTT. This gives the protein CASSLERGTGNAGTEAFF.

The chain joins TRBV5-1 to TRBJ2-7; 12 bases are a match to TRBD1. V lost 4 bases, J lost 5 bases, and 10 bases stayed unmatched. CDR1 SGHRS and CDR2 YFSETQ come from the germline V gene. This CDR3 contains 16 residues. The CDR3 DNA reads as TGCGCCAGCAGCAAGATAACCGGGACAGGGGGCGACGAGCAGTACTTC. Its translation is CASSKITGTGGDEQYF.